This record concerns one TCR beta chain sequence. This entry comes from a study of T cell changes during pregnancy in multiple sclerosis. The method was immunoSEQ multiplex PCR; TCRdb's version includes in-frame clones alone and lacks a portion of them. The repertoire consists of approximately 46,000 clones, with about 91% occurring once and the leading ten covering about 8.8%. The V gene lost 1 base and the J gene lost 11 bases, with 15 bases spanning the gap. CDR3 size: 14 residues. The germline V gene encodes CDR1 SEHNR and CDR2 FQNEAQ (reference sequence). V usage is TRBV7-9 and J usage is TRBJ1-5; tentative D call: TRBD1 (5 bases). The clonotype comes from a female donor with multiple sclerosis, enrolled in a pregnancy study. Sequencing was performed on CD8+ T cells from peripheral blood mononuclear cells, taken after pregnancy. The CDR3 reads CASSLDSGPQSQHF. The CDR3 DNA follows: TGTGCCAGCAGCTTAGATTCAGGGCCACAGTCCCAGCATTTT.